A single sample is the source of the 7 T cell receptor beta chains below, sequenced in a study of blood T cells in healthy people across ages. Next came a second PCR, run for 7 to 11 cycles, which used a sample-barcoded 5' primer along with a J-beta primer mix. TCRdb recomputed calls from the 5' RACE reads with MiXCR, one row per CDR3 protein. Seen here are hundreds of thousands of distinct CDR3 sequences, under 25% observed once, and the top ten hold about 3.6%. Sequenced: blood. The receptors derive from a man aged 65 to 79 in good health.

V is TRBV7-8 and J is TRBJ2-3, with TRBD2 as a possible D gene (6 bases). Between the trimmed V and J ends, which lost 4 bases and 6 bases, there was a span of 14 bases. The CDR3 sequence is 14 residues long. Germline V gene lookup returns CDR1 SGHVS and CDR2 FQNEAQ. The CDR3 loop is CASSSGDPRDTQYF. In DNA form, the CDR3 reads TGTGCCAGCAGCTCGGGGGACCCTCGGGATACGCAGTATTTT. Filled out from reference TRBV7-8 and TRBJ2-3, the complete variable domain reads GAGVSQSPRYKVAKRGQDVALRCDPISGHVSLFWYQQALGQGPEFLTYFQNEAQLDKSGLPSDRFFAERPEGSVSTLKIQRTQQEDSAVYLCASSSGDPRDTQYFGPGTRLTVL.

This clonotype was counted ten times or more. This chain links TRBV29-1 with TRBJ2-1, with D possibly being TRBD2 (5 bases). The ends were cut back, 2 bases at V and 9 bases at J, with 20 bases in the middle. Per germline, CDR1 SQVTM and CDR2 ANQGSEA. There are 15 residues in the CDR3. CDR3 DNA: TGCAGCGTTGAACCCCTATCCGGGGTGTTTACTGAGCAGTTCTTC. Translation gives CSVEPLSGVFTEQFF.

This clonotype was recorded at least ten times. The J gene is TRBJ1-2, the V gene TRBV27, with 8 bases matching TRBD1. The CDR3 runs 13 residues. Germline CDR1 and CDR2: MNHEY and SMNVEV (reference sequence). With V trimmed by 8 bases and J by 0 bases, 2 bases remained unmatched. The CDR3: CASGTGSNYGYTF. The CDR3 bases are TGTGCCAGCGGGACAGGATCTAACTATGGCTACACCTTC.

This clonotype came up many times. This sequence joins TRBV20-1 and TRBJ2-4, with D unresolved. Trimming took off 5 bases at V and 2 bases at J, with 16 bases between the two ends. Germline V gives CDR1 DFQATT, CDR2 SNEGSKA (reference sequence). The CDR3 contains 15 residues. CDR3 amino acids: CSALPGPVTKNIQYF. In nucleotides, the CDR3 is TGCAGTGCTCTTCCGGGCCCGGTAACCAAAAACATTCAGTACTTC.

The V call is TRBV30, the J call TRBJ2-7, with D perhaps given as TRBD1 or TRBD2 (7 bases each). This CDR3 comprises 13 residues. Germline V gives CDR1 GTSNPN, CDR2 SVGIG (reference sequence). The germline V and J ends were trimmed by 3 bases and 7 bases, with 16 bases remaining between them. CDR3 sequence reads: CAWRRQGAGEQYF. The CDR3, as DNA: TGTGCCTGGAGACGACAGGGAGCGGGGGAGCAGTACTTC.

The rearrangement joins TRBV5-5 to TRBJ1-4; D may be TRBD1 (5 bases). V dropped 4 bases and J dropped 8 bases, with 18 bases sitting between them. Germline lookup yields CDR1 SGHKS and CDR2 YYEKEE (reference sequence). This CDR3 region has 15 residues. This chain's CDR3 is CASSPEGTAGEKLFF. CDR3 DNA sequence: TGTGCCAGCAGCCCCGAAGGGACGGCGGGCGAAAAACTGTTTTTT.

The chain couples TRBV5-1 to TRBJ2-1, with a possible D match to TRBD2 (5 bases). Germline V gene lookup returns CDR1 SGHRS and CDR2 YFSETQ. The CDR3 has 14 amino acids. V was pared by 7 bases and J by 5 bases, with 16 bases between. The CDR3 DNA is TGCGCCAGCGGCGTGCATACTAGGGACAATGAGCAGTTCTTC. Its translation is CASGVHTRDNEQFF.